This T cell receptor (beta chain) appears in the sequencing data of a study of cytomegalovirus exposure and HLA in healthy donors (dated by TCRdb to about 2017). About the study as a whole: According to a later analysis, the roughly 120 validation repertoires were produced on the same platform as the 666 repertoires of the first cohort. The study aimed to test whether signatures of past pathogen exposure could be identified by cataloging public T cell receptors. A separate validation cohort of about 110 different subjects was used in addition to the approximately 700-subject first cohort. High-throughput TCR immunosequencing, statistical association of individual TCRs with disease status, and machine learning were combined to predict cytomegalovirus infection status. What the authors observed across the whole study: In both the original and validation cohorts, the classifier was reported to diagnose cytomegalovirus status with high specificity and sensitivity. While some public TCRs were present in many individuals, most TCR sequences turned up only very rarely across donors. According to the authors, the approach could potentially be generalized to other disease states and immunological phenotypes. Three of the identified cytomegalovirus-associated TCR beta chains were confirmed in vitro to be specific for cytomegalovirus antigens. A later analysis found that TCRs clustered in the first cohort also tended to co-occur in the 120 validation repertoires, with approximately 95% of cluster scores above 0. A later analysis lacked HLA typing for the validation cohort, so it scored co-occurrence in that cohort across all 120 or so repertoires. A total of 150 or so TCR beta chains were listed by the study as associated with cytomegalovirus.

The donors belonged to the validation cohort of around 130 subjects, which was separate from the approximately 700-subject first cohort. This clone was observed a few times. This clone's antigen is unknown. Base qualities are not provided; no much larger clone lies one nucleotide away. For CDR1 and CDR2, the germline V gene (reference sequence) lists GTSNPN and SVGIG. The CDR3 spans 13 residues, from the cysteine through the phenylalanine. CDR3 DNA only is kept here, 39 bases in frame from base 1. At the junction V is shortened by 5 bases and J by 6 bases; bases outside the gene matches: 7. The library was made by the immunoSEQ multiplex PCR assay. In the authors' own workflow: To diagnose cytomegalovirus status from the catalog of TCR beta chain sequences, a statistical classification framework was built. In TCRdb, the immuneACCESS table is reduced to in-frame sequences with V and J assigned. These tables do not hold every clone; where another copy was compared, an unresolved V gene accounts for under half, and the others remain unexplained. V and J calls and clone size are those listed in that table; D and trimming were worked out from the DNA. Counted in this sample were approximately 260,000 clones; 80% to 90% of them appeared once. Of the sample, less than 1.2% is held by the ten largest clones.

The V and J segments used are TRBV30 and TRBJ2-7, and TRBD2 aligns with 10 junction nucleotides. Sequencing was carried out using PBMCs. This clonotype was obtained from a woman aged 18-30 years in good health and CMV-seronegative. Here the CDR3 is given as CAWGPGTSAEQYF. In nucleotide form, the sequence is TGTGCCTGGGGTCCCGGGACTAGCGCCGAGCAGTACTTC.